This TCR beta chain was captured in a study of cytomegalovirus exposure and HLA in healthy donors. Whole-study results and caveats: Among TCR sequences, most were rare, though some public TCRs appeared in many donors.

The CDR3 totals 17 residues. With 5 bases clipped from V and 10 bases from J, the junction kept 17 bases outside the gene matches. Germline-derived CDR1 and CDR2 are MDHEN and SYDVKM. With regard to this clone: Its antigen remains unknown.

Sequenced by immunoSEQ multiplex PCR; TCRdb stores in-frame clones only, minus some. The table includes fewer than 250,000 clones, approximately 87% detected once. Sequenced input: PBMCs. This TCR derives from a man aged 18 to 30 in good health and CMV-seronegative. The chain joins TRBV28 to TRBJ1-4; 9 positions match TRBD1. This CDR3 is CASSGGDPGQGIRKLFF. The CDR3 region has the DNA TGTGCCAGCAGTGGGGGAGACCCGGGACAGGGAATAAGAAAACTGTTTTTT.